This TCR beta chain was captured in a study of cytomegalovirus exposure and HLA in healthy donors. Study-level findings and limits: The study carried out a later analysis of TCR beta sequences. It associated some 15,000 of them with specific HLA alleles at a false discovery rate of 0.05. Some segments of the V type, notably TRBV6-2 and TRBV6-3, were excluded as indistinguishable. Most TCR sequences were seen very rarely across donors, but some public TCRs occurred in many. In a later analysis, an Asian-associated ancestry cluster reportedly showed fewer N-insertions than the roughly 690-donor mean.

Details on this clone: Its cognate antigen is unknown.

There are 16 residues in the CDR3. V was clipped by 1 base and J by 3 bases, with 13 bases between them. The germline gives CDR1 SGHDT, CDR2 YYEEEE. This PCR relied on a set of 60 Vbeta primers and 13 Jbeta primers. Profiled with immunoSEQ multiplex PCR; TCRdb holds only in-frame clones, not every one. Altogether approximately 150,000 clones are present, around 75% being singletons, with the ten largest covering around 3.4%. The material sequenced was PBMCs. The V call is TRBV5-6, the J call TRBJ2-2, with D tentatively TRBD2 (7 bases). This TCR came from a man in his forties or fifties in good health and CMV-seronegative. CDR3 nucleotide sequence: TGTGCCAGCAGCTTGACCCCGGGGGGCTACACCGGGGAGCTGTTTTTT. Amino acid sequence: CASSLTPGGYTGELFF.